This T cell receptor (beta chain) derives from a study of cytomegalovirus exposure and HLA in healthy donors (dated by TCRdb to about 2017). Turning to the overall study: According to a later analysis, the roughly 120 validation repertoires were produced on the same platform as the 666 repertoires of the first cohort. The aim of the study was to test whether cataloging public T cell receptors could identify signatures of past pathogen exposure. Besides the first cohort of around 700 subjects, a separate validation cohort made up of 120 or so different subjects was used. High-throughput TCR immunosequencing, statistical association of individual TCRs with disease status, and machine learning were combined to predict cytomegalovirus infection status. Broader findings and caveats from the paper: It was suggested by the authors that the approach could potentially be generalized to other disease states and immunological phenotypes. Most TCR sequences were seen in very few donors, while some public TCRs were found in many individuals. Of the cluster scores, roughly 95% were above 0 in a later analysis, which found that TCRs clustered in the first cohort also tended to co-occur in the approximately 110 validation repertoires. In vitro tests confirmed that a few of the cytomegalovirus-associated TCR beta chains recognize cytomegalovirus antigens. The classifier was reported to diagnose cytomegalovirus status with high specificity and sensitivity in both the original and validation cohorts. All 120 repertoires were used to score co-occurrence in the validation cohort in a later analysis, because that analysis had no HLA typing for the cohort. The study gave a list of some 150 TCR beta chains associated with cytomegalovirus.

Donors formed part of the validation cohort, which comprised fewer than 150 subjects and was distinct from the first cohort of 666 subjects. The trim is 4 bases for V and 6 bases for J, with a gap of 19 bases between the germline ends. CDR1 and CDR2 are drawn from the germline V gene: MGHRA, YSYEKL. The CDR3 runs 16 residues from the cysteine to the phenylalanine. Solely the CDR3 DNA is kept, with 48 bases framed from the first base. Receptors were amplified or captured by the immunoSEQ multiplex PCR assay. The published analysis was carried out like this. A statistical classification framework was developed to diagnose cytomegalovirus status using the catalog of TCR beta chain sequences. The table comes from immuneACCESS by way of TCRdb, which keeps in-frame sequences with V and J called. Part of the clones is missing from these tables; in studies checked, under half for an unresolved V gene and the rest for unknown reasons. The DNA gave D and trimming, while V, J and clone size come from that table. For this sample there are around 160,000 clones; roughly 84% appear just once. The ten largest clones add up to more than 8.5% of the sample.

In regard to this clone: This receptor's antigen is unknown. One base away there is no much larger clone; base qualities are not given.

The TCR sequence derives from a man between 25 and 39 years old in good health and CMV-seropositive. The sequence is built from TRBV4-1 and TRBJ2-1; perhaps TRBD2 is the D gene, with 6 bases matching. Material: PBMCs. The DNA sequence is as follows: TGCGCCAGCAGCCCCATAGGATGGAGGGCCGGCAATGAGCAGTTCTTC. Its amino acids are CASSPIGWRAGNEQFF.